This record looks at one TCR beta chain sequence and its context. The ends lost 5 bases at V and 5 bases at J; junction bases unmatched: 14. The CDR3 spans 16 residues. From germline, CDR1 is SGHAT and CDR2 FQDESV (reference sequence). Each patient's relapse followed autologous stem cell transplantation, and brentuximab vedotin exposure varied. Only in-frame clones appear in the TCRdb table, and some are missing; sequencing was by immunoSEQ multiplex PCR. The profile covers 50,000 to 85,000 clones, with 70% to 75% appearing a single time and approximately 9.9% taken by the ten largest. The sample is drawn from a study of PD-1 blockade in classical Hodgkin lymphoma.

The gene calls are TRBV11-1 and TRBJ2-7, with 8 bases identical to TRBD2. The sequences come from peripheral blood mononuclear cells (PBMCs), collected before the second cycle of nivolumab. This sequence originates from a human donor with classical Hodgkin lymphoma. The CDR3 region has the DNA TGTGCCAGCAGCCCAGCGGGGGCCCTCTATCAGGACGAGCAGTACTTC. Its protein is CASSPAGALYQDEQYF.